Below, 29 T cell receptor beta chains from the same sample are listed, as sequenced in a study of blood T cell repertoires in COVID-19. The protocol was immunoSEQ multiplex PCR, while the TCRdb copy is restricted to in-frame clones and leaves out a portion. The table lists some 230,000 clones, around 83% of them singletons, with around 0.97% in the top ten. The sample taken for sequencing was peripheral blood. These receptors all come from a middle-aged man with acute or convalescent COVID-19.

Only a few counts were recorded for this clone. The genes are TRBV18 and TRBJ1-2, with TRBD1 matching 8 bases. The trim removed 3 bases at V and 7 bases at J, leaving 16 bases unmatched. CDR1 is KGHSH and CDR2 is LQKENI in the germline V gene. The length of the CDR3 is 17 residues. CDR3 amino acids: CASSPATTGTGGTGYTF. CDR3 nucleotides: TGTGCCAGCTCACCGGCAACTACCGGGACAGGAGGTACTGGCTACACCTTC. The complete variable domain, with remaining parts taken from reference TRBV18 and TRBJ1-2, reads NAGVMQNPRHLVRRRGQEARLRCSPMKGHSHVYWYRQLPEEGLKFMVYLQKENIIDESGMPKERFSAEFPKEGPSILRIQQVVRGDSAAYFCASSPATTGTGGTGYTFGSGTRLTVV.

This chain connects TRBV10-3 to TRBJ2-2; TRBD1 is a possible D gene (6 bases). The germline CDR1 and CDR2 sequences are ENHRY and SYGVKD. The V end lost 6 bases, the J end lost 4 bases, and 9 bases lay between the germline ends. The CDR3 length is 13 residues. Written as DNA, the CDR3 is TGTGCCATCAGAGACAGGTTCACCGGGGAGCTGTTTTTT. This encodes CAIRDRFTGELFF.

The chain uses TRBV30 and TRBJ1-2; the match to TRBD1 covers 8 bases. V dropped 1 base and J dropped 8; count of bases not matched to a gene: 9. CDR1 GTSNPN and CDR2 SVGIG come from the germline V gene (reference sequence). The CDR3 is made up of 14 amino acids. This CDR3 is CAWSGGQAIRGYTF. In DNA, the CDR3 is TGTGCCTGGAGTGGGGGACAGGCAATCAGGGGCTACACCTTC.

The chain employs TRBV30 and TRBJ1-2; D gene unclear. Germline CDR1 and CDR2: GTSNPN and SVGIG (reference sequence). V was shortened by 7 bases and J by 0 bases, with 15 bases between the two germline ends. The length of the CDR3 is 14 residues. CDR3 in DNA: TGTGCCTCCTCCCTTGTCCGAGCTAACTATGGCTACACCTTC. Translation: CASSLVRANYGYTF.

V and J are TRBV18 and TRBJ2-6; 9 bases are shared with TRBD2. There are 17 residues in the CDR3. The V and J ends lost 3 bases and 0 bases, in that order; junction bases with no gene match: 3. CDR1 and CDR2 from the germline V gene are KGHSH and LQKENI. The CDR3 loop reads CASSPLAGASGANVLTF. DNA for the CDR3: TGTGCCAGCTCACCCTTAGCGGGGGCCTCTGGGGCCAACGTCCTGACTTTC.

The chain's CDR3 is CATSDLPGQGDDTQYF. The CDR3 region has the DNA TGTGCCACCAGTGATTTGCCGGGACAGGGCGACGATACGCAGTATTTT. V is TRBV24-1 and J is TRBJ2-3, with 9 nucleotides matching TRBD1. The junction had 6 bases not matched to a gene; V was cut back by 0 bases and J by 6 bases. Germline loops: CDR1 KGHDR, CDR2 SFDVKD. There are 16 residues in the CDR3.

The chain carries TRBV2 and TRBJ1-1; no clear D. Per the germline V gene, CDR1 is SNHLY and CDR2 is FYNNEI. Trimming took 7 bases from V and 0 from J, leaving 12 bases between them. CDR3 length equals 14 residues. The CDR3 reads CASKVQPMNTEAFF. The CDR3 coding sequence is TGTGCCAGCAAGGTACAGCCTATGAACACTGAAGCTTTCTTT.

The rearrangement joins TRBV7-2 to TRBJ2-5; TRBD2 matches at 12 bases. From germline, CDR1 is SGHTA and CDR2 FQGNSA. V shed 2 bases, J shed 1 base, and the junction held 8 bases outside the gene matches. This CDR3 is built from 18 residues. The CDR3 nucleotides read TGTGCCAGCAGCTTATTACTAGCGGGGGGCCAAGCCCAAGAGACCCAGTACTTC. This codes for CASSLLLAGGQAQETQYF. The entire variable domain, with the rest obtained from reference TRBV7-2 and TRBJ2-5, is as follows: GAGVSQSPSNKVTEKGKDVELRCDPISGHTALYWYRQSLGQGLEFLIYFQGNSAPDKSGLPSDRFSAERTGGSVSTLTIQRTQQEDSAVYLCASSLLLAGGQAQETQYFGPGTRLLVL.

This chain uses TRBV24-1 with TRBJ2-5, with TRBD1 matching over 8 bases. The CDR3 has 15 amino acids. Germline-derived CDR1 and CDR2 are KGHDR and SFDVKD. V lost 3 bases and J lost 3; bases outside the gene matches: 5. CDR3 sequence (DNA): TGTGCCACCAGTGATCCCTCGACAGGGGAAGAGACCCAGTACTTC. This sequence encodes CATSDPSTGEETQYF.

The V and J genes are TRBV2 and TRBJ1-4; no definite D call. This CDR3 region has 13 residues. Germline CDR1 reads SNHLY; CDR2 reads FYNNEI. The CDR3 is CATSQVINEKLFF. The CDR3 bases are TGTGCTACGTCCCAGGTCATAAATGAAAAACTGTTTTTT.

About this clone: One end of the junction does not line up with germline, which may come from a read error. The V and J genes are TRBV2 and TRBJ1-2; a weak D match, TRBD1 (6 bases). Germline CDR1 is SNHLY and CDR2 is FYNNEI. CDR3 length: 19 amino acids. The DNA of the CDR3 is TGTGCTAGCAGTGAACCTCAGGGGCAGGGAGAAATTTCTAACTATGGCTACACCTTC. It specifies CASSEPQGQGEISNYGYTF.

V is TRBV10-1 and J is TRBJ2-5; D is uncertain. V lost 6 bases, J lost 2 bases, and 19 bases lay in between. Germline loops: CDR1 WNHNN, CDR2 SYGVQD (reference sequence). The CDR3 has 16 residues. CDR3 bases: TGCGCCAGCAGCCGTTGGCTCCTCCGGCGGCAAGAGACCCAGTACTTC. Protein: CASSRWLLRRQETQYF.

V gene TRBV12-3 or TRBV12-4 combines with J gene TRBJ2-1; TRBD1 matches 8 bases. This CDR3 spans 12 amino acids. The ends lost 4 bases at V and 7 bases at J; junction bases unmatched: 0. The CDR3 DNA is TGTGCCAGCAGTTGGACAGGGAATGAGCAGTTCTTC. Amino acids: CASSWTGNEQFF.

The chain combines TRBV3-1 (or the pseudogene TRBV3-2) with TRBJ2-7; 7 bases fit TRBD1. CDR1 is LGHDT and CDR2 is YNNKEL in the germline V gene (reference sequence). V shed 3 bases and J 3 bases; nucleotides not matched to a gene: 2. The CDR3 extends over 13 amino acids. CDR3 region: CASSHRDSYEQYF. The DNA of the CDR3 is TGTGCCAGCAGCCATCGGGACAGCTACGAGCAGTACTTC.

This clone turned up a few times. J is TRBJ1-2 and V is TRBV9, with 7 bases that match TRBD1. V shed 4 bases, J shed 8 bases, and the junction held 8 bases outside the gene matches. The CDR3 spans 13 residues. Germline CDR1 and CDR2: SGDLS and YYNGEE. CDR3 in DNA: TGTGCCAGCAGCACATCAGGGGGTCGAGGCTACACCTTC. The encoded protein is CASSTSGGRGYTF.

The chain joins TRBV4-2 to TRBJ2-2; 11 bases match TRBD2. The CDR3 covers 16 residues. The germline V gene has CDR1 LGHNA and CDR2 YNFKEQ. The trim removed 1 base at V and 8 bases at J, leaving 6 bases unmatched. The CDR3 nucleotides read TGTGCCAGCAGCCAAGTGCTAGCGGGGGGAATGGGGGAGCTGTTTTTT. Translating gives CASSQVLAGGMGELFF.

The CDR3 DNA sequence: TGCGCCAGCAGCTTAACTTCCAGCACAGATACGCAGTATTTT. It encodes CASSLTSSTDTQYF. This chain joins TRBV5-1 and TRBJ2-3; D unresolved. Trimming took off 2 bases at V and 0 bases at J, with 7 bases between the two ends. The CDR3 runs to 14 residues. CDR1 is SGHRS and CDR2 is YFSETQ in the germline V gene.

Details on this clone: The same CDR3 arises from other DNA sequences in this sample as well. The chain combines TRBV3-1 (or the pseudogene TRBV3-2) with TRBJ1-2; no firm D call. The CDR3 length is 14 residues. Germline CDR1 and CDR2: LGHDT and YNNKEL (reference sequence). V was clipped by 0 bases and J by 8 bases, with 13 bases between them. The CDR3 nucleotides are TGTGCCAGCAGCCAAGATTGGGGAGGACGGGGCTACACCTTC. Translation gives CASSQDWGGRGYTF.

The V and J genes are TRBV9 and TRBJ1-5; D possibly corresponds to TRBD1 (5 bases). The CDR3 contains 15 residues. Between the trimmed V and J ends, which lost 4 bases and 6 bases, there was a span of 17 bases. Germline V gene lookup returns CDR1 SGDLS and CDR2 YYNGEE. CDR3 in DNA: TGTGCCAGCAGCCCGGGGTGGGGGGAGAGTCAGCCCCAGCATTTT. Amino acids: CASSPGWGESQPQHF. The full variable domain, in which reference TRBV9 and TRBJ1-5 provide the parts outside the CDR3, is DSGVTQTPKHLITATGQRVTLRCSPRSGDLSVYWYQQSLDQGLQFLIQYYNGEERAKGNILERFSAQQFPDLHSELNLSSLELGDSALYFCASSPGWGESQPQHFGDGTRLSIL.

V usage is TRBV10-1 and J usage is TRBJ2-3, with 8 bases aligning to TRBD2. Looked up from germline, CDR1 is WNHNN and CDR2 is SYGVQD (reference sequence). The CDR3 runs to 16 residues. V lost 3 bases and J lost 0; bases outside the gene matches: 5. The DNA for the CDR3 is TGCGCCAGCAGTGAATGGGCGGGGGGCAGCACAGATACGCAGTATTTT. The encoded protein is CASSEWAGGSTDTQYF.

The V call is TRBV2, the J call TRBJ2-1; TRBD2 aligns across 14 bases. CDR1 and CDR2 (germline): SNHLY, FYNNEI. The V segment lost 6 bases and the J segment 9 bases; nucleotides outside the gene matches: 7. The CDR3 extends over 15 amino acids. This CDR3 reads CASRQTSGGAVEQFF. DNA for the CDR3: TGTGCCAGCAGACAGACTAGCGGGGGGGCAGTTGAGCAGTTCTTC.

V usage is TRBV3-1 (or the pseudogene TRBV3-2) and J usage is TRBJ2-6; D is possibly TRBD1 (5 bases). This CDR3 comprises 15 residues. Per germline, CDR1 LGHDT and CDR2 YNNKEL (reference sequence). The germline V and J ends were trimmed by 4 bases and 8 bases, with 15 bases remaining between them. The DNA for the CDR3 is TGTGCCAGCAGCCTTGCAGGGCTTTACTCCAACGTCCTGACTTTC. Translated: CASSLAGLYSNVLTF.

This chain uses TRBV5-6 with TRBJ2-7; 7 nucleotides line up with TRBD2. V lost 4 bases, J lost 3 bases, and 7 bases stayed unmatched. CDR1 is SGHDT and CDR2 is YYEEEE in the germline V gene. The CDR3 is made up of 14 amino acids. The DNA for the CDR3 is TGTGCCAGCAGCGCGGGACTATCGCTCTACGAGCAGTACTTC. Amino acid sequence: CASSAGLSLYEQYF.

The chain is built from TRBV6-5 and TRBJ2-2; tentatively, D is TRBD2 (7 bases). The CDR3 has 15 amino acids. The germline V and J ends were trimmed by 5 bases and 6 bases, with 16 bases remaining between them. Germline CDR1 reads MNHEY; CDR2 reads SVGAGI. CDR3 protein: CASSPRGGKAGELFF. In nucleotides, the CDR3 is TGTGCCAGCAGTCCAAGGGGGGGGAAGGCCGGGGAGCTGTTTTTT.

The CDR3: CASSLYGQDNEKLFF. The DNA of the CDR3 is TGCGCCAGCAGTCTGTATGGACAGGATAATGAAAAACTGTTTTTT. The chain is built from TRBV10-2 and TRBJ1-4, with TRBD1 identical over 7 bases. After removal of 5 bases from V and 4 bases from J, the junction contained 7 bases not matched to a gene. Germline assignment: CDR1 WSHSY and CDR2 SAAADI. This CDR3 contains 15 residues.

This rearrangement joins TRBV7-2 to TRBJ2-1; 7 bases fit TRBD2. V was pared by 2 bases and J by 9 bases, with 13 bases of the junction left unmatched. This CDR3 contains 16 residues. CDR1 and CDR2 (germline): SGHTA, FQGNSA. For the CDR3, the DNA is TGTGCCAGCAGCTTAATGGCGGGGGTAACTTATGGTGAGCAGTTCTTC. It yields the protein CASSLMAGVTYGEQFF. The variable domain in full, with the rest retrieved from reference TRBV7-2 and TRBJ2-1, is GAGVSQSPSNKVTEKGKDVELRCDPISGHTALYWYRQSLGQGLEFLIYFQGNSAPDKSGLPSDRFSAERTGGSVSTLTIQRTQQEDSAVYLCASSLMAGVTYGEQFFGPGTRLTVL.

V and J are TRBV1 and TRBJ2-2; the table calls TRBD1, which could not be checked here. TRBV1 is classified as a pseudogene. The CDR3 length is 17 residues. CDR3 in amino acids: CTSSQDSATENTGELFF. The DNA for the CDR3 is TGCACCAGCAGCCAAGATTCCGCGACAGAGAACACCGGGGAGCTGTTTTTT.

This clone was seen a few times. This rearrangement joins TRBV30 to TRBJ1-5; TRBD1 agrees at 12 bases. The CDR3 has 15 residues. Trimming removed 3 bases from V and 4 bases from J; junction bases left unmatched: 4. Germline V lookup: CDR1 GTSNPN, CDR2 SVGIG (reference sequence). CDR3 bases: TGTGCCTGGAGCGAGGGACAGGGGGCGAATCAGCCCCAGCATTTT. Amino acid sequence: CAWSEGQGANQPQHF.

This clone appeared a single time. The chain links TRBV19 to TRBJ1-1, with D maybe TRBD1 (5 bases). Per the germline V gene, CDR1 is LNHDA and CDR2 is SQIVND (reference sequence). Trimming left V 2 bases short and J 2 bases short, with 9 bases between. The CDR3 contains 14 residues. CDR3 nucleotide sequence: TGTGCCAGTAGTATAACGACAGCCAACACTGAAGCTTTCTTT. This encodes CASSITTANTEAFF.